A selection of T cell receptor beta chains follows, all from one sample in a study of patients and donors after allogeneic stem cell transplantation. From the RT-PCR reads, TCRdb called clonotypes with MiXCR, one entry per CDR3 protein. The sample includes hundreds of thousands of distinct CDR3 sequences, 16% seen only once; the top ten take less than 8.5%. Sequencing was performed on blood, either unsorted or a sorted T cell fraction (not recorded which). These receptors were taken from a human donor who was either an allogeneic HSCT recipient or a stem cell or donor lymphocyte infusion donor (not recorded which). It is not recorded whose cells these are; they may come from a transplant donor. CDR3s include the opening cysteine and the closing phenylalanine or tryptophan. A D gene is named only where the DNA matches it firmly. The listing skips clone size in some rows; elsewhere it reads once, few, many or a size class.

D	J	size	V	CDR3	DNA
-	TRBJ2-3	-	TRBV7-9	CASSLEGRSTDTQYF	TGTGCCAGCAGCTTAGAGGGCAGGAGCACAGATACGCAGTATTTT
-	TRBJ1-2	-	TRBV20-1	CSARDTGRMHGYTF	TGCAGTGCTAGAGATACAGGGAGGATGCATGGCTACACCTTC
-	TRBJ1-6	few	TRBV5-5	CASSLPRPGNSPLHF	TGTGCCAGCAGCCTGCCCCGGCCGGGGAATTCACCCCTCCACTTT
-	TRBJ2-2	few	TRBV2	CASSVLTRRDGELFF	TGTGCCAGCAGTGTGCTGACCCGGAGGGACGGGGAGCTGTTTTTT
-	TRBJ1-4	-	TRBV27	CASSPPPWAGANEKLFF	TGTGCCAGCAGTCCTCCCCCTTGGGCAGGGGCTAATGAAAAACTGTTTTTT
-	TRBJ2-4	few	TRBV5-1	CASSSNRENIQYF	TGCGCCAGCAGCTCTAACAGGGAAAACATTCAGTACTTC
-	TRBJ2-4	few	TRBV5-6	CASSLVGKGDIQYF	TGTGCCAGCAGCTTGGTGGGAAAAGGGGACATTCAGTACTTC
TRBD1	TRBJ1-2	-	TRBV6-1	CASNTFWEQGFYGYTF	TGTGCCAGCAACACATTCTGGGAACAGGGGTTCTATGGCTACACCTTC
TRBD2	TRBJ2-1	-	TRBV14	CASSGRLAGFWGYNEQFF	TGTGCCAGCAGCGGCAGACTAGCGGGATTTTGGGGCTACAATGAGCAGTTCTTC
-	TRBJ2-3	-	TRBV29-1	CSAGGRGSTDTQYF	TGCAGCGCCGGGGGCAGGGGGTCGACAGATACGCAGTATTTT
-	TRBJ1-1	-	TRBV20-1	CSARVSRTLNTEAFF	TGCAGTGCTAGAGTTTCCAGGACCCTGAACACTGAAGCTTTCTTT
-	TRBJ1-1	few	TRBV29-1	CSVGPRGAFF	TGCAGCGTTGGACCGCGAGGAGCTTTCTTT
TRBD2	TRBJ2-1	few	TRBV9	CASSVPSGGRSNEQFF	TGTGCCAGCAGCGTTCCTAGCGGGGGCCGATCCAATGAGCAGTTCTTC
-	TRBJ1-1	-	TRBV5-1	CASAGQSNTEAFF	TGCGCCAGCGCTGGACAATCGAACACTGAAGCTTTCTTT
-	TRBJ1-1	-	TRBV15	CATSRQGRNTEAFF	TGTGCCACCAGCAGACAAGGTAGGAACACTGAAGCTTTCTTT
TRBD2	TRBJ2-1	-	TRBV6-1	CASRLADSYNEQFF	TGTGCCAGCAGACTAGCGGACTCCTACAATGAGCAGTTCTTC
-	TRBJ2-3	few	TRBV7-9	CASSPPAVADTQYF	TGTGCCAGCAGCCCCCCCGCAGTGGCTGATACGCAGTATTTT
TRBD1	TRBJ2-7	-	TRBV7-9	CASSFSKDRDEQYF	TGTGCCAGCAGTTTTTCCAAAGACAGGGACGAGCAGTACTTC
-	TRBJ1-1	few	TRBV20-1	CSARVWVVGNTEAFF	TGCAGTGCTAGGGTGTGGGTAGTCGGCAACACTGAAGCTTTCTTT
-	TRBJ1-6	-	TRBV5-6	CASSLLRTVGGSPLHF	TGTGCCAGCAGCTTGTTAAGGACGGTGGGAGGATCACCCCTCCACTTT
-	TRBJ1-6	-	TRBV13	CASSRAPDNSPLHF	TGTGCCAGCAGCCGAGCCCCTGATAATTCACCCCTCCACTTT
TRBD2	TRBJ2-5	few	TRBV6-5	CASSYSGLAGEQTQYF	TGTGCCAGCAGTTACTCGGGACTAGCGGGAGAACAGACCCAGTACTTC
-	TRBJ1-5	-	TRBV20-1	CSASIRVARINQPQHF	TGCAGTGCTAGCATTAGGGTAGCGCGAATCAATCAGCCCCAGCATTTT
-	TRBJ1-4	few	TRBV6-9	CASSYPNDQDGEKLFF	TGTGCCAGCAGTTATCCGAATGATCAGGACGGAGAAAAACTGTTTTTT
TRBD1	TRBJ2-4	-	TRBV29-1	CSVVTGGKNIQYF	TGCAGCGTTGTCACAGGGGGCAAAAACATTCAGTACTTC
TRBD1	TRBJ1-2	-	TRBV7-2	CASTLTGGEFGYTF	TGTGCCAGCACCTTGACAGGGGGCGAATTTGGCTACACCTTC
-	TRBJ1-6	-	TRBV4-1	CASSQGGRAYNSPLHF	TGCGCCAGCAGCCAAGGGGGTAGGGCCTATAATTCACCCCTCCACTTT
-	TRBJ2-1	-	TRBV11-3	CASSSLVLSYNEQFF	TGTGCCAGCAGCTCTCTAGTATTATCCTACAATGAGCAGTTCTTC
TRBD1	TRBJ2-1	-	TRBV6-1	CASSDGTGGYEQFF	TGTGCCAGCAGTGACGGGACAGGGGGGTATGAGCAGTTCTTC
-	TRBJ2-2	-	TRBV24-1	CATSDVSENTGELFF	TGTGCCACCAGTGACGTTAGCGAGAACACCGGGGAGCTGTTTTTT
-	TRBJ1-1	many	TRBV4-1	CASSYQEVRSTEAFF	TGCGCCAGCAGCTACCAAGAGGTAAGGAGTACTGAAGCTTTCTTT
TRBD2	TRBJ2-7	-	TRBV12-3/TRBV12-4	CASSNGLAGGRYEQYF	TGTGCCAGCAGCAATGGACTAGCGGGGGGGAGGTACGAGCAGTACTTC
-	TRBJ2-1	-	TRBV25-1	CASSKGYLNEQFF	TGTGCCAGCAGTAAAGGCTATTTAAATGAGCAGTTCTTC
TRBD1	TRBJ2-3	few	TRBV20-1	CSAGDRGADTQYF	TGCAGTGCTGGGGACAGGGGGGCAGATACGCAGTATTTT
-	TRBJ1-5	few	TRBV4-3	CASSPGGQSNQPQHF	TGCGCCAGCAGCCCGGGGGGGCAGAGCAATCAGCCCCAGCATTTT
TRBD1	TRBJ2-5	few	TRBV9	CASSSRGGTGFQETQYF	TGTGCCAGCAGCTCCCGGGGCGGGACAGGCTTCCAAGAGACCCAGTACTTC
-	TRBJ2-6	-	TRBV24-1	CATSRVPGRNSGANVLTF	TGTGCCACCAGTCGTGTACCGGGGCGGAACTCTGGGGCCAACGTCCTGACTTTC
TRBD2	TRBJ2-7	-	TRBV4-3	CASSQGGLAGAVEQYF	TGCGCCAGCAGCCAAGGTGGCCTAGCGGGGGCTGTCGAGCAGTACTTC
TRBD1	TRBJ1-2	few	TRBV29-1	CSVLEGAYGYTF	TGCAGCGTTCTGGAGGGGGCCTATGGCTACACCTTC
-	TRBJ1-1	-	TRBV6-5	CASSYSTWSEAFF	TGTGCCAGCAGTTACTCGACTTGGAGTGAAGCTTTCTTT
TRBD1	TRBJ2-7	many	TRBV5-1	CASSKGQTYEQYF	TGCGCCAGCAGCAAGGGACAGACCTACGAGCAGTACTTC
-	TRBJ2-5	-	TRBV3-1	CASSQDSALELRETQYF	TGTGCCAGCAGCCAAGATTCAGCGCTAGAGTTAAGGGAGACCCAGTACTTC
-	TRBJ2-3	few	TRBV15	CATSRVRLFTDTQYF	TGTGCCACCAGCAGAGTGCGCCTCTTTACAGATACGCAGTATTTT
-	TRBJ1-1	many	TRBV27	CASSFGLVTEAFF	TGTGCCAGCAGTTTCGGCTTAGTCACTGAAGCTTTCTTT
-	TRBJ2-7	-	TRBV9	CASSVAPISYEQYF	TGTGCCAGCAGCGTAGCCCCGATCTCCTACGAGCAGTACTTC
TRBD1	TRBJ2-7	-	TRBV4-1	CASSQAGQGAYEQYF	TGCGCCAGCAGCCAAGCCGGACAGGGGGCCTACGAGCAGTACTTC
-	TRBJ2-1	-	TRBV2	CASRGSSYNEQFF	TGTGCCAGCAGGGGGAGCTCCTACAATGAGCAGTTCTTC
-	TRBJ2-7	few	TRBV5-6	CASSAQYGMAYEQYF	TGTGCCAGCAGCGCCCAATACGGGATGGCCTACGAGCAGTACTTC
-	TRBJ1-2	-	TRBV25-1	CASSGGGVGYGYTF	TGTGCCAGCAGTGGAGGGGGAGTGGGGTATGGCTACACCTTC
TRBD2	TRBJ2-7	-	TRBV30	CAWNAGLQVEQYF	TGTGCCTGGAACGCGGGACTACAGGTGGAGCAGTACTTC
-	TRBJ2-1	few	TRBV11-2	CASRSRQVSSYNEQFF	TGTGCCAGCAGATCTCGACAGGTGAGCTCCTACAATGAGCAGTTCTTC
TRBD1	TRBJ2-7	-	TRBV7-3	CASSRTGGLSYEQYF	TGTGCCAGCAGCCGGACAGGGGGCTTATCCTACGAGCAGTACTTC
TRBD2	TRBJ2-2	few	TRBV4-3	CASSQETGGQTGELFF	TGCGCCAGCAGCCAAGAAACGGGGGGGCAAACCGGGGAGCTGTTTTTT
TRBD2	TRBJ2-3	-	TRBV5-1	CASSTGTSFTTDTQYF	TGCGCCAGCAGCACCGGGACTAGCTTCACCACAGATACGCAGTATTTT